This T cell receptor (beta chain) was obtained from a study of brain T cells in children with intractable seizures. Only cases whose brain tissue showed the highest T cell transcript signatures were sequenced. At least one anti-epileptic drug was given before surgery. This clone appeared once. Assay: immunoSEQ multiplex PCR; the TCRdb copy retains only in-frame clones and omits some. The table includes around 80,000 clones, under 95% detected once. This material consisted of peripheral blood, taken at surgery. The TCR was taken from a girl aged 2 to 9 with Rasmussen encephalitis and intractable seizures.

The CDR3: CASRTGQTNYGYTF. The DNA of the CDR3 is TGTGCCAGCAGGACGGGACAGACTAACTATGGCTACACCTTC. The J gene is TRBJ1-2, the V gene TRBV6-5; 7 bases line up with TRBD1. The germline V gene encodes CDR1 MNHEY and CDR2 SVGAGI. Unmatched junction bases numbered 4, after V lost 6 bases and J lost 0 bases. This CDR3 is built from 14 residues.